This section outlines one T cell receptor (beta chain) sequence together with its context. Its antigen is currently unknown. Stated time point: persistent/refractory GD, antithyroid drugs over 5 years with positive TRAb. TCR sequences were obtained from RNA taken from PBMCs. Patients all came to the study from an endocrinology department in Xi'an, China. This sample is part of a study of regulatory T cells in long-lasting Graves disease. The TCR beta library used iRepertoire HTBI primers with Arm-PCR amplification of CDR3. From the multiplex PCR reads, TCRdb called clonotypes with MiXCR, one entry per CDR3 protein. The sample has approximately 400,000 distinct CDR3 sequences, around 20% seen once. Germline CDR1 is SGHRS and CDR2 is YFSETQ. The V gene end was trimmed by 4 bases and the J gene end by 6 bases; junction bases not matched to a gene: 16. CDR3 length: 16 amino acids. General study results and limits: Patients with persistent disease shared 2,741 public clonotypes, outpacing the approximately 970 shared by new patients. Results may be inaccurate due to the small sample size.

V and J are TRBV5-1 and TRBJ2-7, with 7 bases aligning to TRBD2. The TCR originated in a female donor with Graves disease. The material sequenced was peripheral blood mononuclear cells (PBMCs), taken when the disease was refractory, from a patient treated with antithyroid drugs. CDR3 DNA: TGCGCCAGCAGCCCGGGGACTGGCGGGAGAATGGGCGAGCAGTACTTC. This translates into CASSPGTGGRMGEQYF.